These 22 T cell receptor beta chains were sequenced from one sample in a study of cytomegalovirus exposure and HLA in healthy donors. PCR employed 60 Vbeta and 13 Jbeta primers. Measured with immunoSEQ multiplex PCR; TCRdb has only the in-frame clones, and not every one. The sample lists some 190,000 clones; more than 85% were seen once. The sequenced sample was PBMCs. Receptor source: a woman aged 18 to 35 in good health and CMV-seronegative.

The CDR3 DNA reads as TGTGCCACCAGCAGCCTAGACTACAATGAGCAGTTCTTC. Amino acid sequence: CATSSLDYNEQFF. The chain joins TRBV15 to TRBJ2-1; D gene ambiguous. V was pared by 3 bases and J by 3 bases, with 6 bases between. The germline gives CDR1 LNHNV, CDR2 YYDKDF (reference sequence). This CDR3 is 13 amino acids long.

This rearrangement joins TRBV6-6 to TRBJ1-4; weak D call: TRBD1 (5 bases). Trimming cost V 2 bases and J 8 bases, with 12 bases left between them. Germline CDR1 is MNHNY and CDR2 is SVGAGI (reference sequence). The CDR3 loop spans 14 amino acids. The CDR3 nucleotides read TGTGCCAGCAGTTACGGAGGGGACGAAGAAAAACTGTTTTTT. Its protein product is CASSYGGDEEKLFF.

The V and J genes are TRBV6-5 and TRBJ2-3; 7 positions agree with TRBD2. The germline V gene encodes CDR1 MNHEY and CDR2 SVGAGI. The junction had 5 bases not matched to a gene; V was cut back by 0 bases and J by 5 bases. The CDR3 runs to 15 residues. The CDR3 bases are TGTGCCAGCAGTTACTCGATCGGGGAGGGAGATACGCAGTATTTT. Protein: CASSYSIGEGDTQYF.

The genes are TRBV11-2 and TRBJ1-2; possible D gene TRBD1, 5 bases. With 3 bases removed from V and 4 bases from J, the gap between germline ends came to 9 bases. Looked up from germline, CDR1 is SGHAT and CDR2 is FQNNGV. The CDR3 runs to 13 residues. The CDR3: CASSLSGGYGYTF. The CDR3 coding sequence is TGTGCCAGCAGCTTGTCCGGGGGCTATGGCTACACCTTC.

The V gene is TRBV4-2, the J gene TRBJ1-4, with TRBD1 identical over 10 bases. The V gene's germline CDR1 is LGHNA and CDR2 YNFKEQ. This CDR3 is built from 15 residues. The ends lost 3 bases at V and 6 bases at J; junction bases unmatched: 4. The DNA for the CDR3 is TGTGCCAGCAGCCAGTCGGACAGGGGGGATGAAAAACTGTTTTTT. Translating it yields CASSQSDRGDEKLFF.

The chain links TRBV6-1 to TRBJ1-1; D unclear. Germline CDR1 reads MNHNS; CDR2 reads SASEGT. Trimming pared 5 bases from V and 5 bases from J, leaving 12 bases between. The CDR3 covers 13 residues. The CDR3 protein is CASSPQHRTEAFF. The CDR3 bases are TGTGCCAGCAGTCCACAGCACCGGACTGAAGCTTTCTTT.

J is TRBJ2-5 and V is TRBV4-2, with 8 nucleotides matching TRBD2. The J call is uncertain, as TRBJ2-7 better fits the DNA end. This CDR3 spans 16 amino acids. Germline values: CDR1 LGHNA, CDR2 YNFKEQ. Written as DNA, the CDR3 is TGTGCCAGCAGCCAAGAAGGGACTAGGGGGTCCTACGAGCAGTACTTC. Translating gives CASSQEGTRGSYEQYF.

The rearrangement links TRBV7-8 to TRBJ1-4; tentative D call: TRBD1 (5 bases). V was cut by 5 bases and J by 1 base, with 11 bases left in between. Per the germline V gene, CDR1 is SGHVS and CDR2 is FQNEAQ. The CDR3 loop spans 15 amino acids. CDR3 amino acids: CASSPYGGTNEKLFF. Written as DNA, the CDR3 is TGTGCCAGCAGCCCCTACGGGGGAACTAATGAAAAACTGTTTTTT.

This clone was recorded a few times. The chain is built from TRBV5-4 and TRBJ2-3; TRBD2 matches at 9 bases. The length of the CDR3 is 17 residues. From germline, CDR1 is SGHNT and CDR2 YYREEE (reference sequence). J was trimmed by 6 bases and V by 3 bases; bases with no gene match: 14. Here the CDR3 DNA reads TGTGCCAGCAGCTGGGGGTGGCGGGAGGGCCTGAAGGATACGCAGTATTTT. It yields the protein CASSWGWREGLKDTQYF.

The V and J genes are TRBV27 and TRBJ2-5; 11 bases are shared with TRBD2. Per the germline V gene, CDR1 is MNHEY and CDR2 is SMNVEV (reference sequence). The trim removed 5 bases at V and 5 bases at J, leaving 10 bases unmatched. CDR3 length: 16 amino acids. CDR3 sequence: CASSIIAGGPKETQYF. CDR3 DNA sequence: TGTGCCAGCAGTATCATAGCGGGAGGGCCAAAGGAGACCCAGTACTTC.

The CDR3 here is CASRSYLGRNEQFF. The CDR3 nucleotides read TGTGCCAGCAGGTCATACCTCGGGAGGAATGAGCAGTTCTTC. The chain couples TRBV13 to TRBJ2-1, with 7 bases aligning to TRBD2. This CDR3 contains 14 residues. Germline trimming cut 6 bases from V and 7 bases from J; bases unmatched to any gene: 9. Per germline, CDR1 PRHDT and CDR2 FYEKMQ (reference sequence). Using reference TRBV13 and TRBJ2-1 for the parts outside the CDR3, the full variable domain is AAGVIQSPRHLIKEKRETATLKCYPIPRHDTVYWYQQGPGQDPQFLISFYEKMQSDKGSIPDRFSAQQFSDYHSELNMSSLELGDSALYFCASRSYLGRNEQFFGPGTRLTVL.

V gene TRBV15 combines with J gene TRBJ2-2; TRBD1 matches at 7 bases. Germline V gene data show CDR1 as LNHNV and CDR2 as YYDKDF (reference sequence). Trimming took 9 bases from V and 0 from J; bases not matched to a gene: 7. This CDR3 comprises 15 residues. This CDR3 reads CATGTARANTGELFF. CDR3 coding DNA: TGTGCCACAGGGACAGCGAGGGCGAACACCGGGGAGCTGTTTTTT. Full variable domain (missing parts from reference TRBV15 and TRBJ2-2): DAMVIQNPRYQVTQFGKPVTLSCSQTLNHNVMYWYQQKSSQAPKLLFHYYDKDFNNEADTPDNFQSRRPNTSFCFLDIRSPGLGDTAMYLCATGTARANTGELFFGEGSRLTVL.

This sequence joins TRBV5-6 and TRBJ2-7, with D hard to call. CDR1 is SGHDT, CDR2 YYEEEE, per germline. V gave up 4 bases and J gave up 2 bases, with 10 bases separating them. The CDR3 totals 13 residues. In DNA, the CDR3 is TGTGCCAGCAGCCCCGGGTCAACCTACGAGCAGTACTTC. It is translated as CASSPGSTYEQYF.

The V and J genes are TRBV27 and TRBJ1-1, with 11 positions matching TRBD1. Per the germline V gene, CDR1 is MNHEY and CDR2 is SMNVEV (reference sequence). V was pared by 1 base and J by 0 bases, with 4 bases of the junction left unmatched. This CDR3 is built from 17 residues. The CDR3 region has the DNA TGTGCCAGCAGTTTATTCGGGACAGGGGGTTTGAACACTGAAGCTTTCTTT. This translates into CASSLFGTGGLNTEAFF.

Note on this clone: One end of the junction fails to match germline, which may point to a read error. The V gene is TRBV7-9, the J gene TRBJ2-7; 7 positions agree with TRBD1. Germline loops: CDR1 SEHNR, CDR2 FQNEAQ (reference sequence). The CDR3 is made up of 14 amino acids. CDR3 in DNA: TGTTCCAGCAGCTCTACAGGGGATACCTACGAGCAGTACTTC. Translation: CSSSSTGDTYEQYF.

This clone was recorded once. The J gene is TRBJ2-5, the V gene TRBV28; 7 nucleotides align to TRBD1. The CDR3 consists of 14 residues. CDR1 is MDHEN and CDR2 is SYDVKM in the germline V gene. V lost 5 bases and J lost 5; bases outside the gene matches: 8. CDR3 coding DNA: TGTGCCAGCAGTCGGTGGCCCAGGGGGGAGACCCAGTACTTC. This gives the protein CASSRWPRGETQYF.

This chain uses TRBV6-4 with TRBJ2-3; TRBD2 matches 9 bases. This CDR3 contains 15 residues. V lost 3 bases and J lost 2; bases outside the gene matches: 3. CDR1 and CDR2 from the germline V gene are MRHNA and SNTAGT. The CDR3 protein is CASSELAGSTDTQYF. The CDR3 region has the DNA TGTGCCAGCAGTGAACTAGCGGGTTCCACAGATACGCAGTATTTT.

With respect to this clone: This specimen includes other DNA sequences encoding the same CDR3. J is TRBJ2-1 and V is TRBV5-1, with D possibly being TRBD2 (7 bases). This CDR3 has 14 residues. CDR1 and CDR2 (germline): SGHRS, YFSETQ. Trimming stripped 9 bases from V and 4 bases from J, with 17 bases between. CDR3 amino acids: CATRGGSLYNEQFF. The CDR3 nucleotides are TGCGCCACGAGGGGGGGCAGTCTTTACAATGAGCAGTTCTTC.

V usage is TRBV4-1 and J usage is TRBJ1-5; possibly TRBD1 for D (6 bases). Germline CDR1 MGHRA, CDR2 YSYEKL. V lost 2 bases to trimming and J lost 2 bases, with 7 bases between them. The CDR3 consists of 14 residues. This chain's CDR3 is CASSQRQGNQPQHF. The DNA of the CDR3 is TGCGCCAGCAGCCAACGACAGGGCAATCAGCCCCAGCATTTT.

The chain links TRBV6-5 to TRBJ2-3; no clear D. Trimming shortened V by 5 bases and J by 1 base, and 4 bases separated the two germline ends. Looked up from germline, CDR1 is MNHEY and CDR2 is SVGAGI. There are 12 residues in the CDR3. Written as DNA, the CDR3 is TGTGCCAGCAGTGCAGGCACAGATACGCAGTATTTT. Its protein product is CASSAGTDTQYF.

This rearrangement joins TRBV28 to TRBJ2-7; 7 positions match TRBD1. Germline V gene lookup returns CDR1 MDHEN and CDR2 SYDVKM. The CDR3 totals 15 residues. V trimming: 6 bases; J trimming: 7 bases; junction bases outside the gene matches: 15. The CDR3 reads CASSPRRQGLGEQYF. The CDR3 DNA sequence: TGTGCCAGCAGCCCCCGACGACAGGGATTAGGAGAGCAGTACTTC.

With regard to this clone: The sample holds other DNA sequences that translate to the same CDR3. This chain uses TRBV5-1 with TRBJ2-1, with 13 nucleotides matching TRBD2. CDR1 and CDR2 from the germline V gene are SGHRS and YFSETQ. V dropped 5 bases and J dropped 7; count of bases not matched to a gene: 6. CDR3 length: 15 residues. The CDR3 region is CASSPRLAGGNEQFF. The CDR3 coding sequence is TGCGCCAGCAGTCCAAGACTAGCGGGGGGAAATGAGCAGTTCTTC.